This T cell receptor beta chain was recovered during a study of shared clonotypes between healthy human individuals. At the level of the study: Three plates were used per donor for CD4 naive, three for CD4 memory, two for CD8 naive and one for CD8 memory. Study-level results: Naive CD4 clonotypes were shared across a handful of donors at about 5%.

Clones were sequenced by immunoSEQ multiplex PCR, and TCRdb holds only the in-frame ones, with some missing. The table records over 850,000 clones, about four fifths of them present only once. Details on this clone: Its antigen is undetermined.

All the donors were Caucasian adults who lived in Nashville, Tennessee. CD45RA-negative memory and CD45RA+ naive subsets were split from the CD4+ cells. This CDR3 is 15 amino acids long. Germline lookup yields CDR1 SGHTA and CDR2 FQGNSA. J lost 7 bases, V lost 5 bases, and 5 bases had no gene match. This chain connects TRBV7-2 to TRBJ2-1, with 13 bases matching TRBD2. The sequenced material came from memory CD4+ T cells from PBMCs. Subset reported: CD45RA-negative fraction. This TCR was recovered from a man between 18 and 29 years old in good health. Some clones in this sample may be carry-over from other donors' samples. The CDR3 nucleotides read TGTGCCAGCAGCCCTGGGACTAGCGGGGTTAATGAGCAGTTCTTC. Protein product: CASSPGTSGVNEQFF.